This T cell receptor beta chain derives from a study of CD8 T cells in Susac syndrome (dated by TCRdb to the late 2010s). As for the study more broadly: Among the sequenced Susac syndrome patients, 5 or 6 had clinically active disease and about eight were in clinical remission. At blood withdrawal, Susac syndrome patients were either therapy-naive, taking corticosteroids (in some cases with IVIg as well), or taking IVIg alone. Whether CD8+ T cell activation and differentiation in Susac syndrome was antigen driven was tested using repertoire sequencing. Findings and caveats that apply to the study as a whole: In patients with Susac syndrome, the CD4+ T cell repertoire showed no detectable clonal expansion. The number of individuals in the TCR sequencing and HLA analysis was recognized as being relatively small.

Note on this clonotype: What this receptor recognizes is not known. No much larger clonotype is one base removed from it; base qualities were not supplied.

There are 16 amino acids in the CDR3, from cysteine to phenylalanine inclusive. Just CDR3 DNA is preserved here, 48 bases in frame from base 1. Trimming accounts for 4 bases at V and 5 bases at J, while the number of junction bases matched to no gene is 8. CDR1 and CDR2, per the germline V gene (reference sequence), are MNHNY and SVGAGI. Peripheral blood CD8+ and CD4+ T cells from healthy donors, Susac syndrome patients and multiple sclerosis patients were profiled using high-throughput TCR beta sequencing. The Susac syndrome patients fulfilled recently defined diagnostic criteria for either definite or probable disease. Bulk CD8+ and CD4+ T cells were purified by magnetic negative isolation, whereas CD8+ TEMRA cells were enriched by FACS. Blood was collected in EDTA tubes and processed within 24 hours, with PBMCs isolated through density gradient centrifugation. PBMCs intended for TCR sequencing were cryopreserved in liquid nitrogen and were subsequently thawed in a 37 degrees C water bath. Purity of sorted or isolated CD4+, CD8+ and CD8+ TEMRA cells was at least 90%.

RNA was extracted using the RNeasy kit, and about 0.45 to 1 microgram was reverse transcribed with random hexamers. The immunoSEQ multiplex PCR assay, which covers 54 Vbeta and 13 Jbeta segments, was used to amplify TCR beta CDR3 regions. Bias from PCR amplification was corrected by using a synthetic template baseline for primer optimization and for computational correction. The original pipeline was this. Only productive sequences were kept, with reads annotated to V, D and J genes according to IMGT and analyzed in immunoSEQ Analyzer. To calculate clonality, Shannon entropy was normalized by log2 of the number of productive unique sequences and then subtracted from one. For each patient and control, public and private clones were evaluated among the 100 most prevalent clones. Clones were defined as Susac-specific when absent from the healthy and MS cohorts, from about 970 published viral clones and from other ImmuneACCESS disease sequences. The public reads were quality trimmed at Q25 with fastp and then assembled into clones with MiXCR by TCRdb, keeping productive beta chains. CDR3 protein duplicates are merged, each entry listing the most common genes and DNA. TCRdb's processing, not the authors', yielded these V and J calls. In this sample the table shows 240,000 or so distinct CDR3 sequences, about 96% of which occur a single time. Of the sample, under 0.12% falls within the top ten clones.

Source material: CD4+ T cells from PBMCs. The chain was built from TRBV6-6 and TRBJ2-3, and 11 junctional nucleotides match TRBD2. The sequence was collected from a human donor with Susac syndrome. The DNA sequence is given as TGTGCCAGCAGTTCACTAGCGGGAGTCGGTGTAGATACGCAGTATTTT. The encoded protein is CASSSLAGVGVDTQYF.